Listed below are T cell receptor beta chains from one sample, sequenced in a study of OX40 agonist ivuxolimab in advanced cancers. TCRdb keeps only in-frame clones here, not all; method: immunoSEQ multiplex PCR. The sample consists of 15,000 to 20,000 clones, over 60% of them appearing once. The sequenced sample was CD4+ or CD8+ T cells sorted from blood, obtained in a trial of the OX40 agonist ivuxolimab. The receptors come from an adult with an advanced solid tumor such as melanoma, head and neck, liver or kidney cancer. The CDR3 runs from the conserved cysteine through the conserved F or W. D genes are given only for firm matches. The listing skips clone size in some rows; elsewhere it reads once, few, many or a size class.

J gene: TRBJ1-4
V gene: TRBV29-1
clone size: once
D gene: TRBD1
CDR3 protein: CSVEYQGANEKLFF
CDR3 DNA: TGCAGCGTTGAATATCAGGGGGCAAATGAAAAACTGTTTTTT

J gene: TRBJ2-1
V gene: TRBV11-3
clone size: NA
D gene: NA
CDR3 protein: CASSPTVTGGLVEQFF
CDR3 DNA: TGTGCCAGCAGCCCCACGGTCACGGGGGGCCTAGTGGAGCAGTTCTTC

J gene: TRBJ2-7
V gene: TRBV7-2
clone size: NA
D gene: NA
CDR3 protein: CASTLMARGEQYF
CDR3 DNA: TGTGCCAGCACTCTGATGGCTAGGGGCGAGCAGTACTTC

J gene: TRBJ2-7
V gene: TRBV28
clone size: NA
D gene: NA
CDR3 protein: CASKDGTYEQYF
CDR3 DNA: TGTGCCAGCAAAGACGGTACCTACGAGCAGTACTTC

J gene: TRBJ2-1
V gene: TRBV9
clone size: NA
D gene: NA
CDR3 protein: CASSKGGGQGNEQFF
CDR3 DNA: TGTGCCAGCAGCAAAGGTGGGGGGCAGGGCAATGAGCAGTTCTTC

J gene: TRBJ1-2
V gene: TRBV9
clone size: NA
D gene: NA
CDR3 protein: CASSATGTYGYTF
CDR3 DNA: TGTGCCAGCAGCGCAACCGGGACTTACGGCTACACCTTC

J gene: TRBJ2-7
V gene: TRBV5-6
clone size: NA
D gene: NA
CDR3 protein: CASSANGIEQYF
CDR3 DNA: TGTGCCAGCAGCGCGAACGGAATCGAGCAGTACTTC

J gene: TRBJ2-1
V gene: TRBV7-8
clone size: NA
D gene: TRBD1
CDR3 protein: CASSETGASYNEQFF
CDR3 DNA: TGTGCCAGCAGCGAAACAGGGGCCTCCTACAATGAGCAGTTCTTC

J gene: TRBJ2-7
V gene: TRBV7-6
clone size: NA
D gene: NA
CDR3 protein: CASSFRETYEQYF
CDR3 DNA: TGTGCCAGCAGCTTCAGGGAAACCTACGAGCAGTACTTC

J gene: TRBJ1-3
V gene: TRBV9
clone size: NA
D gene: NA
CDR3 protein: CASSETVSGAGNTIYF
CDR3 DNA: TGTGCCAGCAGCGAAACCGTAAGCGGTGCTGGAAACACCATATATTTT